Listed below are T cell receptor beta chains from one sample, sequenced in a study of T cells in Graves' hyperthyroidism and ophthalmopathy. TCRdb re-derived calls from the multiplex PCR reads in MiXCR, one entry per CDR3 protein. The sample holds hundreds of thousands of distinct CDR3 sequences; 20% to 25% are singletons and the top ten take about a quarter. What was sequenced was blood. The receptors stem from a man in his forties with Graves' hyperthyroidism that later progressed to Graves' ophthalmopathy. Each CDR3 is given with its conserved first and last residue. A D gene is named only where the DNA matches it firmly. Some rows mark clone size as missing; the rest say once, few, many or name a class of expanded clone.

V gene	J gene	D gene	clone size	CDR3 DNA	CDR3 protein
TRBV7-8	TRBJ2-7	-	many	TGTGCCAGCAGTGAGACAGCTTCCTACGAGCAGTACTTC	CASSETASYEQYF
TRBV12-3/TRBV12-4	TRBJ1-3	TRBD1	many	TGTGCCAGCAGTCCATCCACAGGGGGCAGTGACACCATATATTTT	CASSPSTGGSDTIYF
TRBV28	TRBJ1-5	-	-	TGTGCCAGCTACTCTCCGGCGACAAGAAATCAGCCCCAGCATTTT	CASYSPATRNQPQHF
TRBV19	TRBJ1-5	TRBD1	-	TGTGCCAGTACAGGGGGCTTGGGGAATCAGCCCCAGCATTTT	CASTGGLGNQPQHF
TRBV12-3/TRBV12-4	TRBJ1-2	-	many	TGTGCCAGCAGTTCAGGACAGTTCGGCTACACCTTC	CASSSGQFGYTF
TRBV12-3/TRBV12-4	TRBJ2-7	-	many	TGTGCCAGCAGTCGGGCGCCGGACTACGAGCAGTACTTC	CASSRAPDYEQYF
TRBV5-8	TRBJ2-5	TRBD2	-	TGTGCCAGCAGCAAACCGGGACTAGCGGGAGGGGAGACCCAGTACTTC	CASSKPGLAGGETQYF
TRBV6-2/TRBV6-3	TRBJ1-1	-	-	TGTGCCAGCAGTTACATCCGGGGCAGGACTGAAGCTTTCTTT	CASSYIRGRTEAFF
TRBV6-1	TRBJ2-5	-	-	TGTGCCAGCAGAAAGGGAAGGGGTCCTCAAGAGACCCAGTACTTC	CASRKGRGPQETQYF
TRBV14	TRBJ2-4	-	many	TGTGCCAGCAGCCAAGAGACAGGACAATCTCAGTACTTC	CASSQETGQSQYF
TRBV28	TRBJ2-7	-	-	TGTGCCAGCAGTTCCCGGGGGGCGTACGAGCAGTACTTC	CASSSRGAYEQYF
TRBV12-3/TRBV12-4	TRBJ1-5	-	many	TGTGCCAGCACCCTCGGGGGAGCTGGGGCCCAGCATTTT	CASTLGGAGAQHF
TRBV12-3/TRBV12-4	TRBJ1-3	-	many	TGTGCCAGCAGTTTATCAGGGTCGGGCACCATATATTTT	CASSLSGSGTIYF
TRBV12-3/TRBV12-4	TRBJ2-7	-	few	TGTGCCAGCACCTCCCCCGCCAATGAGGGCGAGCAGTACTTC	CASTSPANEGEQYF
TRBV5-1	TRBJ2-7	-	many	TGCGCCAGCAGCGTGGGCGCTAGCGCTTCCTACGAGCAGTACTTC	CASSVGASASYEQYF
TRBV5-1	TRBJ2-7	-	many	TGCGCCAGCAGCTTTGAGGGCAGGCTTAACAACGAGCAGTACTTC	CASSFEGRLNNEQYF
TRBV6-1	TRBJ2-4	-	many	TGTGCCAGCGGGTCGAGGGCTATTCAGTACTTC	CASGSRAIQYF